The present entry profiles one T cell receptor (beta chain) with its context. PCR was performed a second time for 7 to 11 cycles using a sample-barcoded 5' primer and a J-beta primer mix. TCRdb passed the 5' RACE reads through MiXCR, listing each CDR3 protein once. The table records fewer than 800,000 distinct CDR3 sequences, approximately 25% of them present only once. Trimming took 1 base from V and 0 from J, leaving 10 bases between them. In germline, CDR1 is SGHAT, CDR2 FQNNGV. The CDR3 sequence is 15 residues long. This sample is drawn from a study of blood T cells in healthy people across ages. Separately, the same data were catalogued under a study of T cells of mothers and their children.

The sequence came from a boy aged 5 to 17 in good health. Sequencing was done on a sample of blood. This chain joins TRBV11-2 and TRBJ2-7; no definite D call. The CDR3 is CASSLVTVSSYEQYF. The CDR3 DNA follows: TGTGCCAGCAGCTTAGTTACAGTTTCCTCCTACGAGCAGTACTTC.